These T cell receptor beta chains were read from a single sample in a study of blood T cell repertoires in COVID-19. TCRdb's table, derived via immunoSEQ multiplex PCR, lists solely in-frame clones and lacks some. The repertoire holds about 42,000 clones, with 88% as singletons. The specimen sequenced was peripheral blood. These receptor sequences come from a human donor in a cohort sampled during active COVID-19. CDR3s include the opening cysteine and the closing phenylalanine or tryptophan. The D gene is left open where the match is weak. The size entry is marked missing in some rows and otherwise reads once, few, many or a size class.

D: NA
V: TRBV11-1
J: TRBJ1-1
size: medium-sized
DNA: TGTGCCAGCAGTCCCCCTGCTAAGAACACTGAAGCTTTCTTT
CDR3: CASSPPAKNTEAFF

D: TRBD1
V: TRBV6-2/TRBV6-3
J: TRBJ2-1
size: NA
DNA: TGTGCCAGCAGCCCGATCGGACAGGGTTTGAGCAATGAGCAGTTCTTC
CDR3: CASSPIGQGLSNEQFF

D: TRBD2
V: TRBV28
J: TRBJ2-7
size: NA
DNA: TGTGCCAGCAGGGGAGGGTCCTACGAGCAGTACTTC
CDR3: CASRGGSYEQYF

D: TRBD1
V: TRBV6-5
J: TRBJ1-2
size: NA
DNA: TGTGCCAGCACCTCCAGGACAGGCTATGAGTATGGCTACACCTTC
CDR3: CASTSRTGYEYGYTF

D: TRBD2
V: TRBV6-5
J: TRBJ2-7
size: NA
DNA: TGTGCCAGCAGACCCGGGGGGTTGGACGAGCAGTACTTC
CDR3: CASRPGGLDEQYF

D: NA
V: TRBV9
J: TRBJ2-1
size: NA
DNA: TGTGCCAGCAGCGTAATCCGGGAGCAAGGTGAGCAGTTCTTC
CDR3: CASSVIREQGEQFF

D: NA
V: TRBV5-8
J: TRBJ1-1
size: NA
DNA: TGTGCCAGCAGCTTGCCCCCGACGGGTGAAGCTTTCTTT
CDR3: CASSLPPTGEAFF

D: NA
V: TRBV7-2
J: TRBJ1-3
size: NA
DNA: TGTGCCAGCAGCCCAGGTGGAAACACCATATATTTT
CDR3: CASSPGGNTIYF

D: NA
V: TRBV30
J: TRBJ1-6
size: NA
DNA: TGTGCCTGGAGTGTAGGGGGGGAAGCACCCCTCCACTTT
CDR3: CAWSVGGEAPLHF

D: TRBD2
V: TRBV6-4
J: TRBJ2-7
size: NA
DNA: TGTGCCAGCAGGATTCCGGGACTAGCGGGAGTCTACGAGCAGTACTTC
CDR3: CASRIPGLAGVYEQYF

D: NA
V: TRBV7-9
J: TRBJ2-7
size: NA
DNA: TGTGCCAGCACCCCAAGAGGGGGAAGCGAGCAGTACTTC
CDR3: CASTPRGGSEQYF

D: NA
V: TRBV7-8
J: TRBJ2-5
size: NA
DNA: TGTGCCAGCAGCTTAAGACAGATACCGAACCAAGAGACCCAGTACTTC
CDR3: CASSLRQIPNQETQYF

D: NA
V: TRBV30
J: TRBJ1-2
size: NA
DNA: TGTGCCTGGAGTACCAGGTTTGGTGGCTACACCTTC
CDR3: CAWSTRFGGYTF

D: NA
V: TRBV27
J: TRBJ1-1
size: NA
DNA: TGTGCCAGCAGTTTCCAGAAGAACACTGAAGCTTTCTTT
CDR3: CASSFQKNTEAFF

D: NA
V: TRBV27
J: TRBJ1-5
size: once
DNA: TGTGCCAGCAGTTTAAGGAGCCATCAGCCCCAGCATTTT
CDR3: CASSLRSHQPQHF

D: NA
V: TRBV9
J: TRBJ1-5
size: NA
DNA: TGTGCCAGCAGCGTGTCCCCCAACAATCAGCCCCAGCATTTT
CDR3: CASSVSPNNQPQHF

D: NA
V: TRBV2
J: TRBJ1-3
size: NA
DNA: TGTGCCAGCAAAGGTACAGGGTCTGGAAACACCATATATTTT
CDR3: CASKGTGSGNTIYF

D: NA
V: TRBV29-1
J: TRBJ1-3
size: NA
DNA: TGCAGCGTTGAGGGGGGAATCTCTGGAAACACCATATATTTT
CDR3: CSVEGGISGNTIYF

D: NA
V: TRBV13
J: TRBJ1-2
size: NA
DNA: TGTGCCAGCAGCTTAGGAGGGGAAGGCTACACCTTC
CDR3: CASSLGGEGYTF

D: NA
V: TRBV7-2
J: TRBJ2-2
size: NA
DNA: TGTGCCAGCAGCCCCGGGGACGGGGGTGAGAACACCGGGGAGCTGTTTTTT
CDR3: CASSPGDGGENTGELFF

D: TRBD1
V: TRBV5-6
J: TRBJ2-7
size: NA
DNA: TGTGCCAGCAGCTTACAGGGGCTCTCCTACGAGCAGTACTTC
CDR3: CASSLQGLSYEQYF

D: NA
V: TRBV7-9
J: TRBJ2-3
size: few
DNA: TGTGCCAGCAGCGATAGGACAGACCCTAGCACAGATACGCAGTATTTT
CDR3: CASSDRTDPSTDTQYF

D: NA
V: TRBV4-2
J: TRBJ2-1
size: NA
DNA: TGTGCCAGCAGCCAAGTATTAGCGGATACCTACAATGAGCAGTTCTTC
CDR3: CASSQVLADTYNEQFF

D: NA
V: TRBV5-1
J: TRBJ2-7
size: NA
DNA: TGCGCCAGCAGCTTGCAACAACACTACGAGCAGTACTTC
CDR3: CASSLQQHYEQYF

D: NA
V: TRBV5-1
J: TRBJ2-3
size: NA
DNA: TGCGCCAGCGGAGACGGACTAAACACAGATACGCAGTATTTT
CDR3: CASGDGLNTDTQYF

D: TRBD2
V: TRBV4-3
J: TRBJ2-4
size: NA
DNA: TGCGCCAGCAGCCAAGTGCTAGCGGGGCCGCGAGGTAACACCAAAAACATTCAGTACTTC
CDR3: CASSQVLAGPRGNTKNIQYF

D: NA
V: TRBV29-1
J: TRBJ1-1
size: once
DNA: TGCAGCGTTCACGAACGGGGGGACCAGAACACTGAAGCTTTCTTT
CDR3: CSVHERGDQNTEAFF

D: NA
V: TRBV7-8
J: TRBJ1-3
size: NA
DNA: TGTGCCAGCAGCTTAGGTTGGGCGGGGTCTGGAAACATCATATATTTT
CDR3: CASSLGWAGSGNIIYF

D: NA
V: TRBV24-1
J: TRBJ2-3
size: NA
DNA: TGTGCCACCAGTGATTGGGGACATCCCAACGGCACAGATACGCAGTATTTT
CDR3: CATSDWGHPNGTDTQYF

D: TRBD1
V: TRBV28
J: TRBJ1-1
size: NA
DNA: TGTGCCAGCAGTCCATCGGGACAGGGCAACACTGAAGCTTTCTTT
CDR3: CASSPSGQGNTEAFF

D: NA
V: TRBV6-4
J: TRBJ1-1
size: NA
DNA: TGTGCCAGCAAGGAGGGCTTGGGCACTGAAGCTTTCTTT
CDR3: CASKEGLGTEAFF

D: TRBD1
V: TRBV30
J: TRBJ2-7
size: few
DNA: TGTGCCTGGAGTGCCGGGACAGGGGTAAACGAGCAGTACTTC
CDR3: CAWSAGTGVNEQYF

D: TRBD2
V: TRBV27
J: TRBJ2-7
size: NA
DNA: TGTGCCAGCATTCAGGCGGCGGGGGGGTTCTACGAGCAGTACTTC
CDR3: CASIQAAGGFYEQYF